This T cell receptor beta chain was captured by sequencing in a study of Graves' ophthalmopathy and Graves' hyperthyroidism. The study, taken as a whole, reports: With over 85% sensitivity and about 83% specificity, a 13-signature model separated ophthalmopathy from stable hyperthyroidism. Ophthalmopathy progression was predicted by the model at less than 71% sensitivity and 72.22% specificity. The authors also found most expanded thyroid clonotypes above 0.001 frequency in blood.

On this clonotype: Its specificity is not known.

V lost 0 bases to trimming and J lost 2 bases, with 14 bases between them. This CDR3 has 16 residues. The germline gives CDR1 SGHDT, CDR2 YYEEEE. Amplification targeted the TCR beta CDR3 regions, with RNA transcripts as the source material. HTBI primers were used in a first-round RT-PCR, which preceded a second-round multiplex PCR. TCRdb re-called the multiplex PCR reads with MiXCR, one entry per CDR3 protein. The sample gives about 400,000 distinct CDR3 sequences, around 17% of which show up once; 1.5% to 2% is in the top ten. The specimen sequenced was peripheral blood. This TCR was recovered from a woman between 18 and 29 years old with Graves' ophthalmopathy. This chain links TRBV5-6 with TRBJ2-5; D not resolved. CDR3 sequence: CASSLVGKAGQETQYF. In DNA form, the CDR3 reads TGTGCCAGCAGCTTGGTGGGGAAGGCTGGGCAAGAGACCCAGTACTTC.